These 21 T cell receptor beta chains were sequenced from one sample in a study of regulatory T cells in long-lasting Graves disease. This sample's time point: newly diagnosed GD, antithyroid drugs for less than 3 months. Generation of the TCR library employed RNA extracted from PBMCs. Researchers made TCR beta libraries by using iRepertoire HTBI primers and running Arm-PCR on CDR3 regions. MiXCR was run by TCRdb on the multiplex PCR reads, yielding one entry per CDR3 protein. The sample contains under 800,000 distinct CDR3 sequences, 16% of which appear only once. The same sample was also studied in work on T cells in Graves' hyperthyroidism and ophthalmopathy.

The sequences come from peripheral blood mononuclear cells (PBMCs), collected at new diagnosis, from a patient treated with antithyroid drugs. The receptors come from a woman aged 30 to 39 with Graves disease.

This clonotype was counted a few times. CDR3 in amino acids: CSGQGLNTGELFF. CDR3 bases: TGCAGCGGACAGGGGCTCAACACCGGGGAGCTGTTTTTT. The rearrangement joins TRBV29-1 to TRBJ2-2, with 8 nucleotides matching TRBD1. The CDR3 spans 13 residues. The trim removed 7 bases at V and 2 bases at J, leaving 3 bases unmatched. From germline, CDR1 is SQVTM and CDR2 ANQGSEA.

CDR3 sequence: CASSVVSGPYNEQFF. The CDR3, as DNA: TGTGCCAGCAGCGTAGTTAGCGGGCCATACAATGAGCAGTTCTTC. This chain uses TRBV9 with TRBJ2-1, with 7 nucleotides matching TRBD2. Germline CDR1 SGDLS, CDR2 YYNGEE. Germline trimming cut 0 bases from V and 4 bases from J; bases unmatched to any gene: 4. The CDR3 length is 15 residues.

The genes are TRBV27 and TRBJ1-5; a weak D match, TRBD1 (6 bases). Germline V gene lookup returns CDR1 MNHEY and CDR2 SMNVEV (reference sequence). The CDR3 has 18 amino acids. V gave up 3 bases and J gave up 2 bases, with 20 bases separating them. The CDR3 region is CASSFPPKGDAGNQPQHF. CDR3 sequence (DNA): TGTGCCAGCAGTTTCCCACCGAAGGGGGATGCGGGCAATCAGCCCCAGCATTTT.

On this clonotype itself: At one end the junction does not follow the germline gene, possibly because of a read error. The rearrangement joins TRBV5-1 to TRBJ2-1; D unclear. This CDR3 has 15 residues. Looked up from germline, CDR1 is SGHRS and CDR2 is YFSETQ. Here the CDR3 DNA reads TGTGCCAGCAGTCCCCCGGAGAAAGCCGACAATGAGCAGTTCTTC. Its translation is CASSPPEKADNEQFF.

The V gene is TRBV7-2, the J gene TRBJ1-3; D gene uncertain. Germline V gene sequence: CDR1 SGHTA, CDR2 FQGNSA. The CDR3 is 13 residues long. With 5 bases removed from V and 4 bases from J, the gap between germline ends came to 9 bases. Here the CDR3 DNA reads TGTGCCAGCAGCCCCTCGGGGGGAAACACCATATATTTT. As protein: CASSPSGGNTIYF.

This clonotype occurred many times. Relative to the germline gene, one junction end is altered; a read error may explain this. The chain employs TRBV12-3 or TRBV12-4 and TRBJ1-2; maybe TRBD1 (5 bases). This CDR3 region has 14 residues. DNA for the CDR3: TGTGCCAGCAGCTTAGCGGGACCTAACTATGGCTACACCTTC. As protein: CASSLAGPNYGYTF.

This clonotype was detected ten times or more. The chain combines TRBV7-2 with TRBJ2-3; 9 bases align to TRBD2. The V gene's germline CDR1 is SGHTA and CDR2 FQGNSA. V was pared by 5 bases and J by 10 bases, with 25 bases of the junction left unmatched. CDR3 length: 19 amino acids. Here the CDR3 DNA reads TGTGCCAGCAGCGTGCCCCTTTGGCGGGAGGGCCAACCCCCCATGTCGCAGTATTTT. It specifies CASSVPLWREGQPPMSQYF.

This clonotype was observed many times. CDR3 loop: CASRRQGRGYEQYF. Written as DNA, the CDR3 is TGTGCCAGCAGGAGACAGGGTAGGGGTTACGAGCAGTACTTC. V and J are TRBV6-1 and TRBJ2-7; 7 nucleotides align to TRBD1. The trim removed 6 bases at V and 4 bases at J, leaving 9 bases unmatched. Germline-derived CDR1 and CDR2 are MNHNS and SASEGT. CDR3 length: 14 residues.

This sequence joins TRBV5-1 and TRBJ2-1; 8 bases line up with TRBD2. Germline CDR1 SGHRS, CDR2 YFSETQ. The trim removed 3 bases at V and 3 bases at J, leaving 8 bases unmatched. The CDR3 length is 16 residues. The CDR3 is CASSWEPGLDYNEQFF. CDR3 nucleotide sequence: TGCGCCAGCAGCTGGGAACCGGGACTAGACTACAATGAGCAGTTCTTC.

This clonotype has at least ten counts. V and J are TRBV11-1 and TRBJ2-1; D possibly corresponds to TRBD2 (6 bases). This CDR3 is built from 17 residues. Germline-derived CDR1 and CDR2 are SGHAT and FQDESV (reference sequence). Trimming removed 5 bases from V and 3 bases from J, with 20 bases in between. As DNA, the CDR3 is TGTGCCAGCAGCCCCCCGAGCCCGGGACTTCGCTACAATGAGCAGTTCTTC. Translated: CASSPPSPGLRYNEQFF.

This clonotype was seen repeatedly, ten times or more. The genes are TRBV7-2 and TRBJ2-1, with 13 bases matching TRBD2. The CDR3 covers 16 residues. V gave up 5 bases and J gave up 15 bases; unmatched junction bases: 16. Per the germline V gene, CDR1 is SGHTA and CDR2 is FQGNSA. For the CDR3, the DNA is TGTGCCAGCAGCCCGCAAATACTAGCGGGAGGGCCTGCGCTGTTCTTC. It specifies CASSPQILAGGPALFF. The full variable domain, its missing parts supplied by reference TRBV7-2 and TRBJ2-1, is GAGVSQSPSNKVTEKGKDVELRCDPISGHTALYWYRQSLGQGLEFLIYFQGNSAPDKSGLPSDRFSAERTGGSVSTLTIQRTQQEDSAVYLCASSPQILAGGPALFFGPGTRLTVL.

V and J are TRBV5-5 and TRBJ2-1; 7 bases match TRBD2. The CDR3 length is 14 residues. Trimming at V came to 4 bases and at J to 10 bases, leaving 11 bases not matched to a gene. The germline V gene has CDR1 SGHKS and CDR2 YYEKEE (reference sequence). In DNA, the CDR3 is TGTGCCAGCAGCCCGAGGGAGGGGTTCGGGGAGCAGTTCTTC. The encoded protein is CASSPREGFGEQFF.

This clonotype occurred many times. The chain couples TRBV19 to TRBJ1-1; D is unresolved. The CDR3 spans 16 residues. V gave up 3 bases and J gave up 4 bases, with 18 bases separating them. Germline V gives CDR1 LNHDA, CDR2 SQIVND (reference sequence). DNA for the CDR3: TGTGCCAGTAGTATGGGTCTACCCCGGGCCACCACTGAAGCTTTCTTT. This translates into CASSMGLPRATTEAFF.

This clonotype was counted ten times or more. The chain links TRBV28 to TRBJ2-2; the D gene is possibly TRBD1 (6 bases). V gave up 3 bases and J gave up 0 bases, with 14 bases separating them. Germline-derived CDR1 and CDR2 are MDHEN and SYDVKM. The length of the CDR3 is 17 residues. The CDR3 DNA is TGTGCCAGCAGTTTTCCCCAGGGGCGCACGAACACCGGGGAGCTGTTTTTT. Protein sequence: CASSFPQGRTNTGELFF.

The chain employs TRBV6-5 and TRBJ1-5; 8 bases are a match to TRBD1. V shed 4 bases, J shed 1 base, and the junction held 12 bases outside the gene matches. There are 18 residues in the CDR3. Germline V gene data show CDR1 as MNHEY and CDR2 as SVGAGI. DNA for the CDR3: TGTGCCAGCAGTTCCACCCGACAGGGGATCATAAGCAATCAGCCCCAGCATTTT. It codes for CASSSTRQGIISNQPQHF.

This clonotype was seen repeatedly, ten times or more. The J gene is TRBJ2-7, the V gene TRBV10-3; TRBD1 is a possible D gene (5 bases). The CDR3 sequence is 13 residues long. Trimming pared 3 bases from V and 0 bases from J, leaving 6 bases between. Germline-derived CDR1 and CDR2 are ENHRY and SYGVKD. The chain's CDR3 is CAISDDSSYEQYF. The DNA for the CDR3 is TGTGCCATCAGTGACGACAGCTCCTACGAGCAGTACTTC.

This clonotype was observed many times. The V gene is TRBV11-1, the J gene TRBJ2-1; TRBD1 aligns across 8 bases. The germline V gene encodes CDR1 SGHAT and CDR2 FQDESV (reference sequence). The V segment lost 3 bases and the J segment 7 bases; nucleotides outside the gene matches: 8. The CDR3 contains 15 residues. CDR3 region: CASSLGQVVQNEQFF. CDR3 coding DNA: TGTGCCAGCAGCTTGGGACAGGTAGTTCAGAATGAGCAGTTCTTC.

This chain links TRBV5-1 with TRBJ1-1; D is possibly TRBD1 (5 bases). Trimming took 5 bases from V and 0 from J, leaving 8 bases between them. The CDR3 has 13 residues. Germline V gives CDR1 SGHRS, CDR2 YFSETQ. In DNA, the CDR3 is TGCGCCAGCAGGTCGGGGGTGAACACTGAAGCTTTCTTT. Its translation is CASRSGVNTEAFF.

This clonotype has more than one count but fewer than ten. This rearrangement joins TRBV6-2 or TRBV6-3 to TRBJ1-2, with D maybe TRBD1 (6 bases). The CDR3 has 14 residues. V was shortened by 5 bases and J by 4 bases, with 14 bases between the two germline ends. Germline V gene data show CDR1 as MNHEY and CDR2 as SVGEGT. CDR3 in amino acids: CASSPDTGLYGYTF. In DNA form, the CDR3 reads TGTGCCAGCAGTCCAGATACAGGGCTCTATGGCTACACCTTC.

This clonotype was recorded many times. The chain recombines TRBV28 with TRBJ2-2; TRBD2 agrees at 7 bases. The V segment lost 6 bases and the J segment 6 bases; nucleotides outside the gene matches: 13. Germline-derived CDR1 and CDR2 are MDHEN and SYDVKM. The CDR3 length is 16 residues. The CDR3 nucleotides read TGTGCCAGCAGCCCCGTTGGAGCGGGATTAGCCGGGGAGCTGTTTTTT. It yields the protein CASSPVGAGLAGELFF.

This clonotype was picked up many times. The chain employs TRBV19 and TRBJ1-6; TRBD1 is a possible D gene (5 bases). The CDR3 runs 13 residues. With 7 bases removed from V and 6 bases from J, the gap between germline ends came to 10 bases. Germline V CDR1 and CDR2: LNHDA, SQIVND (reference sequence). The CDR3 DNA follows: TGTGCCAGTACTGGGGCGAGTAATTCACCCCTCCACTTT. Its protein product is CASTGASNSPLHF.